This is a list of T cell receptor beta chains from one sample in a study of blood T cell repertoires in COVID-19. The protocol was immunoSEQ multiplex PCR, while the TCRdb copy is restricted to in-frame clones and leaves out a portion. The top ten hold roughly 2% of the sample, which has about 50,000 clones, roughly 86% seen once. The sequencing input was peripheral blood. The receptors were sampled from a woman aged 55-70 years with acute or convalescent COVID-19. Both conserved end residues are part of each CDR3. The D gene is left open where the match is weak. Size tells how often a clone was seen (once, few, many) or the class of an expanded clone, and some rows leave it out.

J gene	D gene	clone size	V gene	CDR3 DNA	CDR3 protein
TRBJ2-1	TRBD2	-	TRBV11-2	TGTGCCAGCAGCTTACTCCCGATACAGCGGGAGGTCAAATTGGATGAGCAGTTCTTC	CASSLLPIQREVKLDEQFF
TRBJ2-7	TRBD1	-	TRBV10-3	TGTGCCATCAGTGGACCGGGACAGGGGGCGAGCGAGCAGTACTTC	CAISGPGQGASEQYF
TRBJ2-2	-	-	TRBV3-1/TRBV3-2	TGTGCCAGCAGCCGGCAGGGTGGGACCGGGGAGCTGTTTTTT	CASSRQGGTGELFF
TRBJ1-4	-	-	TRBV2	TGTGCCAGCAGGGGGGCTGAAAAACTGTTTTTT	CASRGAEKLFF
TRBJ1-5	-	few	TRBV2	TGTGCCAGCACCTCAGGGTGGGGCAATCAGCCCCAGCATTTT	CASTSGWGNQPQHF
TRBJ1-2	TRBD1	-	TRBV5-4	TGTGCCAGCAGCACGAGGACAGGGGGCGGGGAAAACTATGGCTACACCTTC	CASSTRTGGGENYGYTF
TRBJ1-2	-	-	TRBV5-1	TGCGCCAGCAGCTTGGGGGAGGGGGACCCTGGCACCTTC	CASSLGEGDPGTF
TRBJ1-2	TRBD1	once	TRBV25-1	TGTGCCAGCAGTTTACAGGGGTTTGGCTACACCTTC	CASSLQGFGYTF
TRBJ1-2	TRBD1	-	TRBV30	TGTGCCTGGAGGGCCCTCAGGGGACAGGGGGCCTATGGCTACACCTTC	CAWRALRGQGAYGYTF
TRBJ1-1	-	-	TRBV11-2	TGTGCCAGCACGTCGCAGTGGAACACTGAAGCTTTCTTT	CASTSQWNTEAFF
TRBJ1-1	-	-	TRBV9	TGTGCCAGCAGCCTCGGGGCCGGGGGCACTGAAGCTTTCTTT	CASSLGAGGTEAFF
TRBJ1-3	-	-	TRBV5-1	TGCGCCAGCAGCTACACAGGGTTCTCTGGAAACACCATATATTTT	CASSYTGFSGNTIYF
TRBJ1-2	TRBD1	-	TRBV29-1	TGCAGCGTTGCGGGACAGGACTATGGCTACACCTTC	CSVAGQDYGYTF
TRBJ2-1	TRBD2	few	TRBV30	TGTGCCTGGGGGAAAGGGAGCGGGGCGTACAATGAGCAGTTCTTC	CAWGKGSGAYNEQFF
TRBJ2-5	-	-	TRBV21-1	TGTGCCAGCAGCAAAGCGCTTGAGGGGGTGGGAGAGACCCAGTACTTC	CASSKALEGVGETQYF
TRBJ2-1	-	-	TRBV19	TGTGCCAGTAGCGTTTTTGCTAGCCCGTACAATGAGCAGTTCTTC	CASSVFASPYNEQFF
TRBJ1-2	TRBD1	few	TRBV19	TGTGCCAGTAGTCCTGAATTCTTCAGGGACAGGACCTTC	CASSPEFFRDRTF
TRBJ1-5	-	few	TRBV24-1	TGTGCCACCAGTGATAAAAAGAGCAGGTTGAATCAGCCCCAGCATTTT	CATSDKKSRLNQPQHF
TRBJ2-1	-	-	TRBV5-1	TGCGCCAGCAGCTTATCGACACAATCCTACAATGAGCAGTTCTTC	CASSLSTQSYNEQFF
TRBJ1-2	TRBD1	-	TRBV6-5	TGTGCCAGCAGTCTAGGACAGGGAAGCTATGGCTACACCTTC	CASSLGQGSYGYTF
TRBJ1-4	TRBD1	-	TRBV7-9	TGTGCCAGCAGCACCGATTGGACAGGGAAAAAACTGTTTTTT	CASSTDWTGKKLFF
TRBJ1-5	-	few	TRBV9	TGTGCCAGCAGCCGAGGCGATACAAGCAATCAGCCCCAGCATTTT	CASSRGDTSNQPQHF
TRBJ1-2	TRBD1	-	TRBV19	TGTGCCAGTACGCGGGACAGGGGTATTTCTGGCTACACCTTC	CASTRDRGISGYTF
TRBJ2-7	TRBD2	-	TRBV18	TGTGCCAGCGCCCCAGGGGTGGCGGGGGGCCATACCTACGAGCAGTACTTC	CASAPGVAGGHTYEQYF
TRBJ2-1	-	-	TRBV24-1	TGTGCCACCAGTGATTTGTTAGAGGAGGTGGATGAGCAGTTCTTC	CATSDLLEEVDEQFF
TRBJ1-5	-	-	TRBV6-4	TGTGCCAGCAGTGTTCGGGAAGGCAATCAGCCCCAGCATTTT	CASSVREGNQPQHF
TRBJ2-3	TRBD2	-	TRBV30	TGTGCCTGGAGTGTGGGGGCGGGAGGATCAGATACGCAGTATTTT	CAWSVGAGGSDTQYF
TRBJ2-7	-	-	TRBV5-6	TGTGCCAGCAGCTTGGAGGCAGGGGAGCAGTACTTC	CASSLEAGEQYF
TRBJ1-2	-	-	TRBV6-5	TGTGCCAGCAGACAGGAGTCAGGGGCGTATGGCTACACCTTC	CASRQESGAYGYTF
TRBJ2-5	-	-	TRBV6-5	TGTGCCAGCAGTTACTACTTTAGCGGGACCCAGTACTTC	CASSYYFSGTQYF
TRBJ2-3	TRBD1	-	TRBV11-1	TGTGCCAGCAGCGGAATACAGGGGGGATCAGATACGCAGTATTTT	CASSGIQGGSDTQYF
TRBJ1-1	-	-	TRBV5-6	TGTGCCAGCAGCTTGATCAGTGTAAACACTGAAGCTTTCTTT	CASSLISVNTEAFF
TRBJ1-1	-	-	TRBV9	TGTGCCAGCAGCGAGGGAGGAGTTGCACAAGTAGCTTTCTTT	CASSEGGVAQVAFF
TRBJ1-2	TRBD1	-	TRBV10-2	TGCGCCAGCAGAGCTAGACAGGGAGATGGGACTAACTATGGCTACACCTTC	CASRARQGDGTNYGYTF
TRBJ1-2	-	-	TRBV24-1	TGTGCCACCAGTGATTCAACAGAAGGTTATGGCTACACCTTC	CATSDSTEGYGYTF
TRBJ2-7	-	-	TRBV14	TGTGCCAGCAGCCCCCTTCTGGGCAGGCCTAACTACGAGCAGTACTTC	CASSPLLGRPNYEQYF
TRBJ1-5	-	few	TRBV2	TGTGCCAGCAGTACAAGGGGGATTCAGCCCCAGCATTTT	CASSTRGIQPQHF
TRBJ2-1	-	-	TRBV5-1	TGCGCCAGCAGCCCCGGACTCATGCTCGATGAGCAGTTCTTC	CASSPGLMLDEQFF
TRBJ2-7	-	-	TRBV7-2	TGTGCCAGCAGCTTGGAGGACTCCTCCTACGAGCAGTACTTC	CASSLEDSSYEQYF
TRBJ2-3	-	-	TRBV6-1	TGTGCCAGCAGTGACAGGGAAACAGATACGCAGTATTTT	CASSDRETDTQYF